Sequencing of this T cell receptor (beta chain) was carried out in a study of blood T cell repertoires in COVID-19. The wider study: Samples representing acute and convalescent COVID-19 were sourced from the United States, Italy and Spain.

Repertoires were generated with immunoSEQ multiplex PCR, while TCRdb's copy carries only in-frame clones and drops some. In the table there are 40,000 to 50,000 clones, about 80% of which are singletons. Germline-derived CDR1 and CDR2 are SGHTA and FQGNSA. Trimming cost V 2 bases and J 3 bases, with 5 bases left between them. The CDR3 extends over 13 amino acids. The V gene is TRBV7-2, the J gene TRBJ1-3; D unclear. This TCR was recovered from a woman older than 75 with acute or convalescent COVID-19. Specimen: peripheral blood. The CDR3 DNA is TGTGCCAGCAGCTTACAGGATGGAAACACCATATATTTT. This sequence encodes CASSLQDGNTIYF. Using reference TRBV7-2 and TRBJ1-3 for the parts outside the CDR3, the full variable domain is GAGVSQSPSNKVTEKGKDVELRCDPISGHTALYWYRQSLGQGLEFLIYFQGNSAPDKSGLPSDRFSAERTGGSVSTLTIQRTQQEDSAVYLCASSLQDGNTIYFGEGSWLTVV.